The clone carrying this T cell receptor (beta chain) was counted at least ten times. The antigen remains unidentified. This CDR3 has 14 residues. Looked up from germline, CDR1 is GTSNPN and CDR2 is SVGIG (reference sequence). Between the trimmed V and J ends, which lost 0 bases and 3 bases, there was a span of 10 bases. This specimen belongs to a study of T cells in Graves' hyperthyroidism and ophthalmopathy. Study results and limitations: Ophthalmopathy stood apart from stable hyperthyroidism in a 13 V-J model. Within blood appeared most thyroid clonotypes that had expanded above 0.001.

What was amplified from RNA transcripts were TCR beta CDR3 regions. When the TCR CDR3 underwent first-round RT-PCR, the HTBI primer set was used. MiXCR was run by TCRdb on the multiplex PCR reads, yielding one entry per CDR3 protein. This table has more than 650,000 distinct CDR3 sequences, about 15% appearing once. If no ophthalmopathy progression occurred within 18 months, Graves' hyperthyroidism was stable. Exclusion of patients followed from uncontrolled infection, other autoimmune disease, pregnancy or lactation. This TCR came from a woman aged 18 to 35 with Graves' hyperthyroidism. The V call is TRBV30, the J call TRBJ2-3; no clear D gene. The sequenced sample was blood. The CDR3 region is CAWSVGLGTDTQYF. In DNA form, the CDR3 reads TGTGCCTGGAGTGTGGGCCTGGGGACAGATACGCAGTATTTT.